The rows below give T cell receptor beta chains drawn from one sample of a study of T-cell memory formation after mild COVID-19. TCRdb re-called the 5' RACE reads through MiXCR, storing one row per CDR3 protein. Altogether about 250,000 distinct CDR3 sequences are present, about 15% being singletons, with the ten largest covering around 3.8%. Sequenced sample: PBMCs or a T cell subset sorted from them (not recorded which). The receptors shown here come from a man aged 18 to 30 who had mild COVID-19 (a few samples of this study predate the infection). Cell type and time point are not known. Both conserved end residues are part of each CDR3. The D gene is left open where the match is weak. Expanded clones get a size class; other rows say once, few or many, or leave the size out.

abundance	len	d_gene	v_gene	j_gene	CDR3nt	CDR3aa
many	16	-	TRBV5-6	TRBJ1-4	TGTGCCAGCAGCTTCGGGACATTTGCAACTAATGAAAAACTGTTTTTT	CASSFGTFATNEKLFF
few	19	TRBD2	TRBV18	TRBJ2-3	TGTGCCAGCTCGCATAGCTACAGCGGGGGAGCTCCTAGCACAGATACGCAGTATTTT	CASSHSYSGGAPSTDTQYF
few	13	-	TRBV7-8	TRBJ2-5	TGTGCCAGCACCCCCCGAAGGGTCGAGACCCAGTACTTC	CASTPRRVETQYF
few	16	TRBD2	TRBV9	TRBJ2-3	TGTGCCAGCAGCGTAGATGTAGCGGGGGCCACAGATACGCAGTATTTT	CASSVDVAGATDTQYF
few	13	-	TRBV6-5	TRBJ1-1	TGTGCCAGCAGTAAAGAAGTGAACACTGAAGCTTTCTTT	CASSKEVNTEAFF
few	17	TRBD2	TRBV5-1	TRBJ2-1	TGCGCCAGCAGCTTGGAGTTGTTGCGGGGGGGCCGGAATGAGCAGTTCTTC	CASSLELLRGGRNEQFF
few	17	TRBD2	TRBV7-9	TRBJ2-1	TGTGCCAGCAGCCCAGTCACCGGGACTAGGGTGGTTAATGAGCAGTTCTTC	CASSPVTGTRVVNEQFF
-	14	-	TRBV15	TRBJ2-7	TGTGCCACCAGCAGAGATCTAATCTCCTACGAGCAGTACTTC	CATSRDLISYEQYF
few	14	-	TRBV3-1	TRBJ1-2	TGTGCCAGCAGCCAAGATCCCACGGTGGGAGGCTACACGTTC	CASSQDPTVGGYTF
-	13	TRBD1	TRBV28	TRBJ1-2	TGTGCCAGCAGTGGGACAGTCGGAGCTGGCTACACCTTC	CASSGTVGAGYTF
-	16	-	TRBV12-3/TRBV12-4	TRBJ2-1	TGTGCCAGCAGCCCCGATCCGGGACCATCGTACAATGAGCAGTTCTTC	CASSPDPGPSYNEQFF